These 12 T cell receptor beta chains were all obtained from the same sample, sequenced in a study of blood T cell repertoires in COVID-19. Libraries were prepared by immunoSEQ multiplex PCR; TCRdb keeps only in-frame clonotypes and omits some of them. The sample includes about 200,000 clones, about 86% of them seen just once. Sequenced material: peripheral blood. Every receptor here comes from a woman between 45 and 60 years old with acute or convalescent COVID-19.

The chain recombines TRBV15 with TRBJ2-5; 8 bases align to TRBD1. The J segment lost 4 bases and the V segment lost 0 bases, leaving 4 bases of the junction unmatched. This CDR3 region has 15 residues. The germline gives CDR1 LNHNV, CDR2 YYDKDF (reference sequence). CDR3 protein: CATSRDRGQGETQYF. The CDR3 DNA reads as TGTGCCACCAGCAGAGACAGGGGGCAGGGAGAGACCCAGTACTTC.

This clone was seen only a few times. The chain joins TRBV10-3 to TRBJ1-5; D may be TRBD1 (6 bases). V lost 10 bases and J 0 bases, leaving 13 bases between the germline ends. The CDR3 loop spans 14 amino acids. Per germline, CDR1 ENHRY and CDR2 SYGVKD. The CDR3 region has the DNA TGTGCCACCGGACAGTCTAATAGCAATCAGCCCCAGCATTTT. Translated: CATGQSNSNQPQHF.

This clone showed up just once. CDR3 bases: TGTGCCAGCAGCCAACTGTGGACAGGGGGTGTCTATGGCTACACCTTC. Its translation: CASSQLWTGGVYGYTF. The chain recombines TRBV14 with TRBJ1-2; TRBD1 matches at 10 bases. The CDR3 is 16 residues long. J gave up 4 bases and V 2 bases, and 7 bases lay outside the gene matches. Germline lookup yields CDR1 SGHDN and CDR2 FVKESK.

Comments on this clone: The junction does not match germline at one end; this may be a read error. This chain connects TRBV29-1 to TRBJ1-4, with 10 bases identical to TRBD1. The CDR3 totals 17 residues. Per germline, CDR1 SQVTM and CDR2 ANQGSEA. The CDR3 nucleotides read TGCAGCGTCGAAGCCGGGACAGGGGTTTTTACTAATGAAAAACTGTTTTTT. Translation gives CSVEAGTGVFTNEKLFF.

This sequence joins TRBV20-1 and TRBJ2-7; 13 positions agree with TRBD2. J gave up 7 bases and V 3 bases, and 15 bases lay outside the gene matches. CDR3 size: 17 residues. The V gene's germline CDR1 is DFQATT and CDR2 SNEGSKA (reference sequence). The CDR3 coding sequence is TGCAGTGCTAGTCCTCCGGGACTAGCGGGACTTCGAGGGGAGCAGTACTTC. Translation: CSASPPGLAGLRGEQYF.

The CDR3 here is CASSWGTSGGDTQYF. The DNA of the CDR3 is TGCGCCAGCAGCTGGGGGACTAGCGGGGGAGATACGCAGTATTTT. The chain uses TRBV5-1 and TRBJ2-3, with TRBD2 matching over 14 bases. V lost 3 bases, J lost 5 bases, and 2 bases stayed unmatched. This CDR3 spans 15 amino acids. CDR1 SGHRS and CDR2 YFSETQ come from the germline V gene.

This chain connects TRBV14 to TRBJ2-5; 7 bases are shared with TRBD1. CDR1 and CDR2 from the germline V gene are SGHDN and FVKESK. The CDR3 is made up of 14 amino acids. Trimming at V came to 0 bases and at J to 4 bases, leaving 2 bases not matched to a gene. Here the CDR3 DNA reads TGTGCCAGCAGCCAAGACAGGGGGAGAGAGACCCAGTACTTC. It yields the protein CASSQDRGRETQYF.

The chain has TRBV28 and TRBJ2-7; a weak D match, TRBD1 (5 bases). The germline V and J ends were trimmed by 8 bases and 6 bases, with 11 bases remaining between them. The CDR3 spans 11 residues. In germline, CDR1 is MDHEN, CDR2 SYDVKM. CDR3 DNA: TGTGCCAGCCTCCAGGGTGGCGAGCAGTACTTC. Residues: CASLQGGEQYF.

The rearrangement uses TRBV2 and TRBJ2-1, with TRBD2 matching 14 bases. Trimming at V came to 6 bases and at J to 4 bases, leaving 2 bases not matched to a gene. Germline V gives CDR1 SNHLY, CDR2 FYNNEI. This CDR3 contains 15 residues. CDR3 nucleotide sequence: TGTGCCAGCAGGGGACTAGCGGGAGCTTACAATGAGCAGTTCTTC. The encoded protein is CASRGLAGAYNEQFF.

This rearrangement joins TRBV10-2 to TRBJ2-5, with TRBD2 as a possible D gene (6 bases). The CDR3 is 13 residues long. The germline V gene encodes CDR1 WSHSY and CDR2 SAAADI. The germline V and J ends were trimmed by 7 bases and 5 bases, with 14 bases remaining between them. The CDR3 region is CASTLGGGETQYF. DNA for the CDR3: TGCGCCAGCACCCTGGGGGGAGGCGAGACCCAGTACTTC.

CDR3: CASSLLGLSTGNYGYTF. CDR3 sequence (DNA): TGTGCCAGCAGTTTATTGGGACTTAGTACAGGAAACTATGGCTACACCTTC. The chain combines TRBV28 with TRBJ1-2, with a weak D call TRBD1 (5 bases). The CDR3 covers 17 residues. CDR1 is MDHEN, CDR2 SYDVKM, per germline. Trimming took 1 base from V and 2 from J, leaving 17 bases between them.

This chain uses TRBV30 with TRBJ2-3; a weak D match, TRBD2 (6 bases). The CDR3 sequence is 12 residues long. Trimming pared 0 bases from V and 6 bases from J, leaving 7 bases between. CDR1 GTSNPN and CDR2 SVGIG come from the germline V gene (reference sequence). The CDR3 loop is CAWSVGGDTQYF. The CDR3 nucleotides are TGTGCCTGGAGTGTAGGAGGGGATACGCAGTATTTT. The whole variable domain, filled in from reference TRBV30 and TRBJ2-3, reads SQTIHQWPATLVQPVGSPLSLECTVEGTSNPNLYWYRQAAGRGLQLLFYSVGIGQISSEVPQNLSASRPQDRQFILSSKKLLLSDSGFYLCAWSVGGDTQYFGPGTRLTVL.